The 7 T cell receptor beta chains below all came from one sample that was sequenced in a study of shared clonotypes between healthy human individuals. The protocol was immunoSEQ multiplex PCR, while the TCRdb copy is restricted to in-frame clones and leaves out a portion. The sample lists around 1.5 million clones, around 98% seen once, with about 0.4% in the top ten. The sequenced sample consisted of naive CD4+ T cells sorted from blood. This sample's subset: CD45RA+ positively selected. All receptors derive from a man aged 30 to 39 in good health.

This clone has more than one count but fewer than ten. The identical CDR3 is also encoded by other nucleotide sequences in the sample. The chain has TRBV9 and TRBJ2-3; D is uncertain. CDR1 is SGDLS and CDR2 is YYNGEE in the germline V gene. There are 15 residues in the CDR3. Trimming cost V 0 bases and J 0 bases, with 8 bases left between them. The CDR3 region has the DNA TGTGCCAGCAGCGTAGTCGGCAGTAGCACAGATACGCAGTATTTT. It encodes CASSVVGSSTDTQYF. Full variable domain (outside the CDR3, taken from reference TRBV9 and TRBJ2-3): DSGVTQTPKHLITATGQRVTLRCSPRSGDLSVYWYQQSLDQGLQFLIQYYNGEERAKGNILERFSAQQFPDLHSELNLSSLELGDSALYFCASSVVGSSTDTQYFGPGTRLTVL.

Notes on this clone: The sample has other DNA sequences that encode this CDR3 too. The V and J genes are TRBV5-1 and TRBJ1-1; TRBD1 might be the D (6 bases). CDR3 length equals 15 residues. Germline CDR1 is SGHRS and CDR2 is YFSETQ. V dropped 0 bases and J dropped 2 bases, with 11 bases sitting between them. The CDR3 DNA follows: TGCGCCAGCAGCTTGGCCGGGGGGCCTAACACTGAAGCTTTCTTT. It codes for CASSLAGGPNTEAFF.

This chain joins TRBV10-3 and TRBJ2-1; D perhaps matches TRBD1 (6 bases). Between the trimmed V and J ends, which lost 3 bases and 0 bases, there was a span of 9 bases. This CDR3 has 15 residues. Germline CDR1 ENHRY, CDR2 SYGVKD. The CDR3, as DNA: TGTGCCATCAGTGACAGGGGCAGCTCCTACAATGAGCAGTTCTTC. Protein: CAISDRGSSYNEQFF.

The chain recombines TRBV5-5 with TRBJ2-5; D possibly corresponds to TRBD2 (5 bases). The CDR3 contains 14 residues. V was pared by 1 base and J by 5 bases, with 12 bases between. Germline values: CDR1 SGHKS, CDR2 YYEKEE (reference sequence). CDR3 DNA sequence: TGTGCCAGCAGCTTGCAGGTCACGGGGGAGACCCAGTACTTC. It is translated as CASSLQVTGETQYF.

The rearrangement links TRBV29-1 to TRBJ1-1, with 9 bases identical to TRBD1. V lost 5 bases to trimming and J lost 1 base; unmatched junction nucleotides: 5. Germline CDR1 SQVTM, CDR2 ANQGSEA. The CDR3 totals 14 residues. CDR3 DNA: TGCAGCGTTTACGACAGGGGGGGGAACACTGAAGCTTTCTTT. Its translation: CSVYDRGGNTEAFF.

The rearrangement joins TRBV6-5 to TRBJ2-7, with 7 bases that match TRBD1. CDR1 is MNHEY, CDR2 SVGAGI, per germline. The CDR3 sequence is 14 residues long. The junction had 5 bases not matched to a gene; V was cut back by 0 bases and J by 6 bases. In DNA form, the CDR3 reads TGTGCCAGCAGTTACTCCCCGGGACAGTTCGAGCAGTACTTC. Translation: CASSYSPGQFEQYF.

V and J are TRBV5-1 and TRBJ2-1; TRBD1 aligns across 7 bases. V shed 4 bases, J shed 4 bases, and the junction held 8 bases outside the gene matches. From germline, CDR1 is SGHRS and CDR2 YFSETQ. This CDR3 region has 15 residues. The chain's CDR3 is CASSLSGTAYNEQFF. DNA for the CDR3: TGCGCCAGCAGCCTGTCCGGGACAGCATACAATGAGCAGTTCTTC.